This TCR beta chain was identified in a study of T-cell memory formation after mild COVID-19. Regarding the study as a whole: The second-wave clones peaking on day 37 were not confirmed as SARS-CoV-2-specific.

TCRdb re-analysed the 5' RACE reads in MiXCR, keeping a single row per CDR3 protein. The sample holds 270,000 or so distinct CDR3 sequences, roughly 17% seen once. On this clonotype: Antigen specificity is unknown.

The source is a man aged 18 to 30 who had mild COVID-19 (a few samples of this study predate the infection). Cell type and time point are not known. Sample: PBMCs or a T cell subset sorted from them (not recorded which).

The CDR3 sequence: CATSRRSGANVLTF. For the CDR3, the DNA is TGTGCCACCAGTCGACGGTCTGGGGCCAACGTCCTGACTTTC. The chain is built from TRBV24-1 and TRBJ2-6; D remains ambiguous. This CDR3 is built from 14 residues. V lost 6 bases, J lost 1 base, and 6 bases lay in between. The germline V gene encodes CDR1 KGHDR and CDR2 SFDVKD.